The TCR beta chain described here comes from a study of vaccination and CD4 T cells after COVID-19. Study summary: Six males and four females constituted the convalescent cohort, two of whom were Hispanic. The post-COVID sampling time was a median roughly 100 days after diagnosis, ranging from 35 to 161.

As to treatment: roughly ten-day PBMC culture with coronavirus spike peptide pools or control peptides (ViraFEST assay). Comment on this clonotype: Its matching antigen is unknown.

The Oncomine TCR Beta short-read assay was applied to DNA of cultured CD4+ T cells. Each CDR3 protein gets one entry after TCRdb re-called the PCR reads with MiXCR. The data show about 18,000 distinct CDR3 sequences, approximately 55% seen once. Germline values: CDR1 MNHNS, CDR2 SASEGT. This CDR3 contains 13 residues. The ends were cut back, 0 bases at V and 8 bases at J, with 10 bases in the middle. This receptor was identified in a human donor who had recovered from COVID-19. Sequencing was carried out using CD4+ T cells from blood, cultured in vitro. J is TRBJ1-1 and V is TRBV6-1; D not certain. CDR3 nucleotides: TGTGCCAGCAGTGAAGCGCTTCGTGGAGAAGCTTTCTTT. It is translated as CASSEALRGEAFF.